The 3 T cell receptor beta chains below were found in one sample sequenced in a study of control samples from healthy donors and cancer patients. Here immunoSEQ multiplex PCR was the method, and the copy in TCRdb shows in-frame clones only, minus some. This repertoire shows over 100,000 clones, roughly 88% found once; its top ten account for less than 3.5%. The sample comprised blood. The receptors were sampled from a man aged 40-49 years in good health.

This clone was seen only once. The chain recombines TRBV5-1 with TRBJ1-2, with 8 bases identical to TRBD1. The CDR3 length is 14 residues. Germline V gene lookup returns CDR1 SGHRS and CDR2 YFSETQ. Losses at the gene ends were 0 bases for V and 3 bases for J; bases not matched to a gene: 1. As DNA, the CDR3 is TGCGCCAGCAGCTTGGGACAGGGGTACTATGGCTACACCTTC. Encoded protein: CASSLGQGYYGYTF.

This sequence joins TRBV5-1 and TRBJ1-4, with 7 bases fitting TRBD1. Germline values: CDR1 SGHRS, CDR2 YFSETQ. The length of the CDR3 is 16 residues. V was clipped by 3 bases and J by 7 bases; unmatched bases: 12. CDR3: CASSSGQWGDFEKLFF. The CDR3 DNA reads TGCGCCAGCAGCTCGGGACAGTGGGGCGATTTTGAAAAACTGTTTTTT.

V gene TRBV18 combines with J gene TRBJ2-5; 9 bases agree with TRBD1. Germline CDR1 and CDR2: KGHSH and LQKENI. J was trimmed by 5 bases and V by 5 bases; bases with no gene match: 6. The CDR3 is made up of 14 amino acids. This chain's CDR3 is CASSSGQGAETQYF. In DNA form, the CDR3 reads TGTGCCAGCTCATCGGGACAGGGCGCGGAGACCCAGTACTTC. Complete variable domain (other parts from reference TRBV18 and TRBJ2-5): NAGVMQNPRHLVRRRGQEARLRCSPMKGHSHVYWYRQLPEEGLKFMVYLQKENIIDESGMPKERFSAEFPKEGPSILRIQQVVRGDSAAYFCASSSGQGAETQYFGPGTRLLVL.